This note documents a single TCR beta chain sequence. Its antigen is still unknown. Base qualities are missing; no much larger clone stands one base away. This entry comes from a study of blood T cell repertoires in COVID-19 (TCRdb year 2020). In the study overall: The collaborator samples originated in the United States, Italy and Spain and spanned the acute and convalescent phases of COVID-19. Sample metadata almost always included a de-identified subject ID, COVID-19 status, age in years and sex. The samples were drawn from the first 160 participants of the ongoing ImmuneRACE study and from 950 to 1,500 subjects provided by 6 global collaborators. The material from the prospective study consisted of cDNA or gDNA derived from T cells, B-cell-depleted T cells, or PBMCs. Where available, HLA class I and class II types were obtained from metadata supplied by the sample provider rather than from assay-based typing. The dataset comprised deeply sampled blood TCRbeta repertoires from subjects exposed to, actively infected with, or recovered from COVID-19. The repertoires were released in a freely available public database meant as a resource for research on the immune response to SARS-CoV-2. General conclusions and limits of the study: How much clinical and demographic metadata was included differed by source and by participant, and the metadata was provided uncurated.

One collaborating source in Seattle enrolled patients during active infection and followed them longitudinally through the course of disease. Whole blood was collected in K2EDTA tubes by collaborating institutions according to the institutions' own protocols. For TCRbeta analysis, collaborator samples were shipped as frozen whole blood, as isolated PBMCs, or as DNA extracted from either sample type. The immunoSEQ Assay, a bias-controlled multiplex PCR, was used to amplify TCRbeta CDR3 regions from genomic DNA. Per the authors' processing: The number of nucleated cells in each sample was estimated by amplification of reference gene primers within the assay. Sequence reads were collapsed and filtered to measure the absolute abundance of every unique TCRbeta CDR3 rearrangement. For each sample, productive Simpson clonality was calculated as the square root of Simpson's diversity index across productive rearrangements. Imported from immuneACCESS, the table was reduced by TCRdb to in-frame sequences with V and J called. These copies leave out some clones; in studies compared against another copy, an unresolved V gene accounts for under half, and the cause of the remainder is not known. The DNA was the basis for D and trimming; V, J and clone size are from that table. A total of a few hundred thousand clones appear in this sample, 85% to 90% of them only once. The biggest ten clones account for just under 6.5% of the sample.

From cysteine to phenylalanine, the CDR3 is 17 amino acids long. Only the CDR3 region is kept as DNA, spanning 51 bases read in frame from base 1. The germline V end is reduced by 4 bases and the J end by 3 bases; junction bases left unmatched: 4. CDR1 LGHDT and CDR2 YNNKEL were looked up in the germline V gene (reference sequence). This sequence was found in a woman between 45 and 60 years old with COVID-19, enrolled during active disease. The V and J genes are TRBV3-1 (or the pseudogene TRBV3-2) and TRBJ2-6; 12 nucleotides in the junction match TRBD1. The sequencing input was peripheral blood. The CDR3 here reads CASSLRDRGLGANVLTF. In nucleotide form, the sequence is TGTGCCAGCAGCCTCCGGGACAGGGGGCTTGGGGCCAACGTCCTGACTTTC.